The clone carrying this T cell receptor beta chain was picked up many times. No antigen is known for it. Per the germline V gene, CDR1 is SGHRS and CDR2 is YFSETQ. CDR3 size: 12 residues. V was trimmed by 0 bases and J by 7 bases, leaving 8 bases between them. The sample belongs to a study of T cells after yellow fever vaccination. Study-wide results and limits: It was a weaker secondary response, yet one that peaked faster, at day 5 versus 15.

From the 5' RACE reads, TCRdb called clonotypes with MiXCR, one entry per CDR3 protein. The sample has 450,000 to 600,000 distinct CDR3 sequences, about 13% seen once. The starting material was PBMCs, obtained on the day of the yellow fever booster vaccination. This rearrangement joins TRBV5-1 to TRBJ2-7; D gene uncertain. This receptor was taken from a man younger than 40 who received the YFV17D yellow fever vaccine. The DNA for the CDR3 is TGCGCCAGCAGCTTGGATGGATCGGAGCAGTACTTC. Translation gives CASSLDGSEQYF.